This T cell receptor beta chain was sequenced in a study of blood T cell repertoires in COVID-19. In the study overall: The analysed material was cDNA or gDNA that came from T cells, B-cell-depleted T cells, or PBMCs.

The CDR3 is 13 amino acids. Germline CDR1 is MNHEY and CDR2 is SVGAGI. Trimming left V 8 bases short and J 1 base short, with 8 bases between. The assay was immunoSEQ multiplex PCR, and TCRdb's table has in-frame clones only and misses some. The table records 170,000 or so clones, roughly 90% of them present only once. The V and J genes are TRBV6-5 and TRBJ2-2; TRBD2 is a possible D gene (5 bases). Sequenced sample: PBMCs or T cells enriched from blood (not recorded which). The clonotype originates from a woman aged 50 to 60 who had recovered from COVID-19. In DNA form, the CDR3 reads TGTGCCAGCGGGAGAAGGAACACCGGGGAGCTGTTTTTT. This sequence encodes CASGRRNTGELFF.